This T cell receptor (beta chain) is from a study of cytomegalovirus exposure and HLA in healthy donors. For the study at large: A previous analysis identified 100 million to 120 million unique TCR beta sequences derived from about 180 million T cells. General study findings and limits: Later, an analysis found that common viral pathogens appeared to be linked with several of the most significant clusters. Trimming of TCR beta V- and J-genes showed a link, identified in a later analysis, to a missense DCLRE1C variant. It was approximately 150 TCR beta chains that were listed as cytomegalovirus-associated.

This PCR relied on a set of 60 Vbeta primers and 13 Jbeta primers. Generated by immunoSEQ multiplex PCR, the TCRdb table keeps only in-frame clones and is missing some. The sample yields about 200,000 clones, approximately 85% seen once. V was cut by 2 bases and J by 2 bases, with 12 bases left in between. CDR1 and CDR2 (germline): LGHNA, YNFKEQ. This CDR3 is built from 15 residues. Concerning this clone itself: Its antigen remains unknown.

This chain connects TRBV4-2 to TRBJ1-2; no clear D. The sequenced sample was PBMCs. The receptor was isolated from a middle-aged woman in good health and CMV-seronegative. CDR3 bases: TGTGCCAGCAGCCAACAGGAAGACATCAACTATGGCTACACCTTC. Protein sequence: CASSQQEDINYGYTF.